This record looks at one T cell receptor beta chain sequence and its context. Its cognate antigen is unknown. These data originate in a study of T cells in localized non-small cell lung cancer. Overall study results and limits: Heterogeneity remains possible because sequencing was limited to only one tumor region. Prolonged overall survival went with higher T cell density in the blood. It was uninvolved adjacent lung that showed the highest T cell clonality, exceeding tumor. When the top 100 tumor clones were examined, a median approximately 54 of them also appeared in the adjacent lung, which was paired and uninvolved.

The CDR3 is made up of 12 amino acids. The V end lost 2 bases, the J end lost 9 bases, and 8 bases lay between the germline ends. Germline V gene data show CDR1 as MNHNY and CDR2 as SVGAGI (reference sequence). Sequencing was performed with immunoSEQ multiplex PCR; in TCRdb, only in-frame clones are kept and a portion is missing. The repertoire consists of about 19,000 clones, with 83% occurring once and the leading ten covering approximately 4.8%. The sequenced sample was peripheral blood, obtained before any cancer treatment. This receptor was identified in a man aged 40-75 years with stage I lung adenocarcinoma. The V call is TRBV6-6, the J call TRBJ2-4, with a tentative D call TRBD1 (5 bases). The CDR3: CASSYGASIQYF. CDR3 nucleotides: TGTGCCAGCAGTTACGGGGCCTCCATTCAGTACTTC.